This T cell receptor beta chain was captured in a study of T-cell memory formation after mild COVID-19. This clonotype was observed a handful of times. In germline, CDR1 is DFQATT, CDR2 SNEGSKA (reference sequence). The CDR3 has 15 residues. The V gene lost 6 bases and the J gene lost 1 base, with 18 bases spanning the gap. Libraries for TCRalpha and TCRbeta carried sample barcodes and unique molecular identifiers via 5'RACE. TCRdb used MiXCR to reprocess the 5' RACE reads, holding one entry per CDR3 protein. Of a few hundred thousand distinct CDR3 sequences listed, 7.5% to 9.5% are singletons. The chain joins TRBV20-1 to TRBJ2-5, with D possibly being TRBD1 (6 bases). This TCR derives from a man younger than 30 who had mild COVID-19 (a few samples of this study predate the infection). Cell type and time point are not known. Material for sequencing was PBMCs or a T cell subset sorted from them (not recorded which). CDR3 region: CSATQGQGPQETQYF. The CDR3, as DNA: TGCAGTGCCACGCAGGGGCAGGGACCCCAAGAGACCCAGTACTTC.